This T cell receptor beta chain derives from a study of T cells in Graves' hyperthyroidism and ophthalmopathy. Trimming took off 1 base at V and 5 bases at J, with 17 bases between the two ends. Germline-derived CDR1 and CDR2 are MGHRA and YSYEKL. The CDR3 extends over 16 amino acids. There were TCR beta CDR3 regions amplified from RNA transcripts. The HTBI primer set was used in a first-round RT-PCR of the TCR CDR3. MiXCR, run by TCRdb on the multiplex PCR reads, gives a single entry per CDR3 protein. The sample carries about 380,000 distinct CDR3 sequences, around 18% recorded once. This clonotype has just a few counts. Antigen unknown. Regarding the study as a whole: Researchers found most expanded thyroid clonotypes above 0.001 in blood as well.

The receptor comes from a man between 18 and 35 years old with Graves' ophthalmopathy. Sequenced sample: blood. The V call is TRBV4-1, the J call TRBJ2-5; D is unresolved. CDR3 in DNA: TGCGCCAGCAGCCAAGCGATGGGAAGTGGAGCGGAGACCCAGTACTTC. Encoded protein: CASSQAMGSGAETQYF.